The sequence of this T cell receptor beta chain was determined in a study of cytomegalovirus exposure and HLA in healthy donors. Regarding this clone: Its antigen is unknown.

Overall study results and limits: Productive rates of about 90% or about 30% were seen for most TCR beta V segments in an earlier analysis.

Primers for the PCR totalled 60 Vbeta and 13 Jbeta. Produced via immunoSEQ multiplex PCR; TCRdb's table is partial and in-frame only. Seen here are 200,000 to 250,000 clones, about 78% observed once, and the top ten hold around 3.9%. CDR1 is MDHEN and CDR2 is SYDVKM in the germline V gene. Deletions cut 7 bases from V and 6 bases from J, with 15 bases between. The CDR3 loop spans 14 amino acids. This sequence was found in a male donor in good health and CMV-seronegative. The source material was PBMCs. J is TRBJ1-4 and V is TRBV28; perhaps TRBD1 as D (5 bases). The CDR3 DNA sequence: TGTGCCAGCACCCTCCCCGGGGGTGATGAAAAACTGTTTTTT. Its protein is CASTLPGGDEKLFF.